These 28 T cell receptor beta chains originate from one sample sequenced in a study of tissue T cells after allogeneic stem cell transplantation. The repertoire was sequenced with immunoSEQ multiplex PCR; TCRdb's copy has only in-frame clones and lacks some. Of approximately 50,000 clones listed, over 70% are singletons. Sequencing input: sorted cells pooled from one or two spleens. The receptors come from a pool of C57BL/6 mice in good health.

On this clone itself: Gene names are the mouse ones. The sequenced fragment ends 1 residue before the CDR3 boundary, so the rest is inferred from the germline J gene. This rearrangement joins TRBV13-3 to TRBJ1-5, with D maybe TRBD1 (6 bases). CDR3 length: 15 amino acids. Trimming cost V 2 bases and J 1 base, with 10 bases left between them. Germline lookup yields CDR1 NNHDY and CDR2 SYVADS. The part of the CDR3 DNA that was read is TGTGCCAGCAGTGACCCGGGACAAAACAACCAGGCTCCGCTT. It encodes CASSDPGQNNQAPL. The whole CDR3 sequence reads CASSDPGQNNQAPLF.

This clone has a handful of counts. Gene names are mouse gene names. The read finishes 1 residue shy of the CDR3 end, and the germline J gene is used to complete it. J is TRBJ2-7 and V is TRBV13-2; no reliable D call. The germline V and J ends were trimmed by 1 base and 2 bases, with 7 bases remaining between them. The germline CDR1 and CDR2 sequences are NNHNN and SYGAGS (reference sequence). The CDR3 totals 13 residues. The chain's CDR3 is CASGDKHPYEQYF. CDR3 DNA, as far as it was read: TGTGCCAGCGGTGATAAGCACCCCTATGAACAGTAC.

Of note for this clone: Gene names are the mouse ones. With the read ending 1 residue before the CDR3 end, the germline J gene is used to fill in that end. V is TRBV13-3 and J is TRBJ1-6; D remains ambiguous. TRBJ1-6 is an ORF; its function is uncertain. Trimming removed 2 bases from V and 7 bases from J, with 7 bases in between. Germline assignment: CDR1 NNHDY and CDR2 SYVADS. The CDR3 extends over 13 amino acids. This chain's CDR3 is CASSDTRNSPLYF. Partial CDR3 DNA: TGTGCCAGCAGTGACACGAGGAATTCGCCCCTCTAC.

As concerns this clone: Here the gene names and germline are mouse. The read terminates 1 residue before the CDR3 end, so the remaining end is supplied by the germline J gene. The rearrangement links TRBV20 to TRBJ2-3; 13 bases map to TRBD2. J gave up 1 base and V 0 bases, and 4 bases lay outside the gene matches. This CDR3 spans 17 amino acids. Per germline, CDR1 GFQATS and CDR2 STVNSAI. CDR3 loop: CGARDQDWGGGAETLYF. CDR3 DNA, as far as it was read: TGTGGTGCTAGGGATCAGGACTGGGGGGGCGGTGCAGAAACGCTGTAT.

This clone showed up just once. The germline and genes are mouse ones. The read is 1 residue too short to cover the CDR3 end, so that end is filled in from the germline J gene. The chain recombines TRBV14 with TRBJ2-5, with 8 nucleotides matching TRBD2. Germline CDR1 and CDR2: SGHDT and FRDEAV. CDR3 length equals 13 residues. Trimming at V came to 1 base and at J to 5 bases, leaving 0 bases not matched to a gene. The part of the CDR3 DNA that was read is TGTGCCAGCAGTTTCACTGGGGGAGACACCCAGTAC. Translation gives CASSFTGGDTQY. The whole CDR3 region reads CASSFTGGDTQYF.

As for this clone: Any gene name here is a mouse gene name. Read data end 1 residue before the CDR3 end; the end is taken from the germline J gene. This chain uses TRBV31 with TRBJ1-6, with D uncertain. TRBJ1-6 is sorted into the ORF group, with uncertain function. The germline V gene encodes CDR1 GKSSPN and CDR2 SITVG. The CDR3 has 13 residues. V lost 8 bases, J lost 0 bases, and 8 bases lay in between. CDR3 bases read: TGTGCCGCCCGGGGTTCCTATAATTCGCCCCTCTAC. The encoded protein is CAARGSYNSPLY. The entire CDR3 is CAARGSYNSPLYF.

Concerning this clone: Here the gene names and germline are mouse. The missing CDR3 end, 1 residue past where the read stops, is filled in from the germline J gene. Other DNA variants within this sample encode the same CDR3. The V gene is TRBV19, the J gene TRBJ1-4, with D tentatively TRBD1 (5 bases). V was pared by 0 bases and J by 2 bases, with 5 bases between. Looked up from germline, CDR1 is FNHDT and CDR2 is SITEND (reference sequence). This CDR3 has 14 amino acids. The sequenced CDR3 bases are TGTGCCAGCAGTATAGGACAGTCCAACGAAAGATTATTT. Its protein product is CASSIGQSNERLF. The full CDR3 sequence reads CASSIGQSNERLFF.

Details on this clone: Gene names follow the mouse nomenclature. Read coverage stops 1 residue before the CDR3 terminus; the germline J gene supplies the remainder. V is TRBV12-1 and J is TRBJ2-1; TRBD2 agrees at 13 bases. The CDR3 runs 16 residues. CDR1 and CDR2 from the germline V gene are SGHSN and HYEKVE. Trimming removed 0 bases from V and 4 bases from J; junction bases left unmatched: 2. The sequenced CDR3 bases are TGTGCCAGCTCTCTCCGGGACTGGGGGGGTTATGCTGAGCAGTTC. Amino acids: CASSLRDWGGYAEQF. Given in full, the CDR3 is CASSLRDWGGYAEQFF. Looking up the rest from reference TRBV12-1 and TRBJ2-1 gives the full variable domain: DSGVVQSPRHIIKEKGGRSVLTCIPISGHSNVVWYQQTLGKELKFLIQHYEKVERDKGFLPSRFSVQQFDDYHSEMNMSALELEDSAMYFCASSLRDWGGYAEQFFGPGTRLTVL.

This clone was detected a few times. Gene names are mouse gene names. The read gets to within 1 residue of the CDR3 end, and the germline J gene fills in the rest. J is TRBJ1-5 and V is TRBV1; 8 bases are shared with TRBD1. The CDR3 is made up of 15 amino acids. Germline V gene data show CDR1 as NSQYPW and CDR2 as LRSPGD (reference sequence). Unmatched junction bases numbered 2, after V lost 3 bases and J lost 1 base. CDR3 sequence: CTCSATGANNQAPLF. The sequenced CDR3 bases are TGCACCTGCAGTGCGACAGGGGCGAACAACCAGGCTCCGCTT.

This clone was found a few times. Gene labels here are mouse ones. Coverage ceases 1 residue before the CDR3 finishes, and the germline J gene fills in the end. The V and J genes are TRBV31 and TRBJ1-4; D might be TRBD1 (5 bases). The CDR3 totals 16 residues. Trimming shortened V by 1 base and J by 0 bases, and 12 bases separated the two germline ends. CDR1 and CDR2 from the germline V gene are GKSSPN and SITVG. CDR3 sequence reads: CAWSPPGRISNERLFF. CDR3 DNA, as far as it was read: TGTGCCTGGAGTCCGCCGGGACGGATTTCCAACGAAAGATTATTT. Based on the CDR3 plus reference TRBV31 and TRBJ1-4, the full variable domain is AQTIHQWPVAEIKAVGSPLSLGCTIKGKSSPNLYWYWQATGGTLQQLFYSITVGQVESVVQLNLSASRPKDDQFILSTEKLLLSHSGFYLCAWSPPGRISNERLFFGHGTKLSVL.

Note on this clone: Gene and germline names: mouse. The read terminates 1 residue before the CDR3 end, so the remaining end is supplied by the germline J gene. The chain is built from TRBV13-2 and TRBJ2-5; D possibly corresponds to TRBD2 (7 bases). CDR3 size: 15 residues. Germline CDR1 reads NNHNN; CDR2 reads SYGAGS (reference sequence). V was shortened by 0 bases and J by 1 base, with 9 bases between the two germline ends. The CDR3 here is CASGDAGGYQDTQYF. The DNA read from the CDR3 is TGTGCCAGCGGTGATGCGGGGGGCTACCAAGACACCCAGTAC.

Concerning this clone: Genes here carry mouse names. The sequence runs out 1 residue before the end of the CDR3; the remainder is reconstructed from the germline J gene. The chain carries TRBV1 and TRBJ2-3; D gene uncertain. V was cut by 0 bases and J by 1 base, with 11 bases left in between. The CDR3 sequence is 16 residues long. The germline V gene has CDR1 NSQYPW and CDR2 LRSPGD (reference sequence). The CDR3: CTCSADRTLGAETLYF. The sequenced CDR3 bases are TGCACCTGCAGTGCAGATAGGACCCTGGGTGCAGAAACGCTGTAT.

As concerns this clone: Gene and germline names: mouse. Read sequence stops 1 residue before the CDR3 end, and the germline J gene provides the missing end. V gene TRBV26 combines with J gene TRBJ1-4; no definite D call. Germline values: CDR1 KGHPV, CDR2 FQNQEV (reference sequence). The CDR3 length is 14 residues. Trimming stripped 4 bases from V and 5 bases from J, with 11 bases between. CDR3 bases read: TGTGCCAGCAGTCCTGGACGATGGAACGAAAGATTATTT. It specifies CASSPGRWNERLF. The complete CDR3 protein is CASSPGRWNERLFF.

Comments on this clone: Gene labels here are mouse ones. The read gets to within 1 residue of the CDR3 end, and the germline J gene fills in the rest. The same CDR3 arises from other DNA sequences in this sample as well. The chain joins TRBV16 to TRBJ2-5; perhaps TRBD1 as D (6 bases). The CDR3 is 13 amino acids. V shed 0 bases and J shed 5 bases, with 6 bases lying between them. The germline V gene encodes CDR1 SGHSA and CDR2 FRNQAP. CDR3 sequence reads: CASSLDRGDTQYF. CDR3 DNA (partial): TGTGCAAGCAGCTTAGACAGGGGAGACACCCAGTAC.

As for this clone: The genes are named according to mouse. The read ends 1 residue early relative to the CDR3; the germline J gene fills the gap. This chain links TRBV3 with TRBJ2-5; D unclear. Trimming removed 3 bases at V and 0 bases at J, with 1 base between. The CDR3 is 12 amino acids. Germline values: CDR1 SNHLY, CDR2 FYNGKV (reference sequence). The CDR3 bases that were read are TGTGCCAGCAGCTTTAACCAAGACACCCAGTAC. This sequence encodes CASSFNQDTQY. The CDR3, in full, reads CASSFNQDTQYF.

Details on this clone: The gene names given are mouse names. The read terminates 1 residue before the CDR3 end, so the remaining end is supplied by the germline J gene. The chain links TRBV1 to TRBJ1-3, with D possibly TRBD1 on 5 matching bases. The V end was cut by 0 bases, the J end by 3 bases, with 9 bases between. The germline V gene encodes CDR1 NSQYPW and CDR2 LRSPGD (reference sequence). This CDR3 contains 15 residues. CDR3 DNA (partial): TGCACCTGCAGTGCAGATCGCAGGGTTGGAAATACGCTCTAT. The encoded protein is CTCSADRRVGNTLY. The CDR3 in full is CTCSADRRVGNTLYF.

Details on this clone: The listed genes are named as in mouse. The read gets to within 1 residue of the CDR3 end, and the germline J gene fills in the rest. The chain uses TRBV14 and TRBJ1-6; maybe TRBD1 (6 bases). TRBJ1-6 is treated as an ORF (open reading frame) with a function not yet certain. Germline V lookup: CDR1 SGHDT, CDR2 FRDEAV. CDR3 length equals 15 residues. Trimming shortened V by 0 bases and J by 4 bases, and 8 bases separated the two germline ends. CDR3 DNA, as far as it was read: TGTGCCAGCAGTTTCTCCGGGACATATAATTCGCCCCTCTAC. Encoded protein: CASSFSGTYNSPLY. The full CDR3 sequence reads CASSFSGTYNSPLYF.

This clone was seen only a few times. Genes here carry mouse names. The DNA ends 1 residue before the CDR3 does, and the rest of the CDR3 is filled in from the germline J gene. Other DNA sequences within the sample encode an identical CDR3. V usage is TRBV19 and J usage is TRBJ1-2; D not resolved. The CDR3 is made up of 14 amino acids. Germline CDR1 FNHDT, CDR2 SITEND (reference sequence). Between the trimmed V and J ends, which lost 2 bases and 0 bases, there was a span of 8 bases. The CDR3 reads CASSILGANSDYTF. The DNA read from the CDR3 is TGTGCCAGCAGTATTTTGGGTGCAAACTCCGACTACACC. The full variable domain, with the rest looked up from reference TRBV19 and TRBJ1-2, is GGIITQTPKFLIGQEGQKLTLKCQQNFNHDTMYWYRQDSGKGLRLIYYSITENDLQKGDLSEGYDASREKKSSFSLTVTSAQKNEMAVFLCASSILGANSDYTFGSGTRLLVI.

Comment on this clone: Germline and genes: mouse. The read ends 1 residue early relative to the CDR3; the germline J gene fills the gap. The rearrangement uses TRBV14 and TRBJ2-3; D is unclear. The V and J ends lost 0 bases and 0 bases respectively, with 5 bases between them. Germline V lookup: CDR1 SGHDT, CDR2 FRDEAV. CDR3 length: 14 amino acids. CDR3 in amino acids: CASSFWFSAETLYF. The sequenced CDR3 bases are TGTGCCAGCAGTTTCTGGTTTAGTGCAGAAACGCTGTAT.

A remark on this clone: Genes and germline are mouse. The CDR3 end falls 1 residue outside the read, so it is completed with the germline J gene. The chain uses TRBV12-1 and TRBJ2-1, with 11 positions matching TRBD1. Germline V gene sequence: CDR1 SGHSN, CDR2 HYEKVE. Unmatched junction bases numbered 1, after V lost 0 bases and J lost 7 bases. This CDR3 region has 14 residues. The CDR3 bases that were read are TGTGCCAGCTCTCTCCGGGACAGGGGGGCTGAGCAGTTC. This sequence encodes CASSLRDRGAEQF. The whole CDR3 protein is CASSLRDRGAEQFF.

In regard to this clone: Germline and genes: mouse. With the read ending 1 residue before the CDR3 end, the germline J gene is used to fill in that end. The V call is TRBV13-3, the J call TRBJ1-1; 9 bases agree with TRBD1. Trimming took 5 bases from V and 3 from J; bases not matched to a gene: 2. This CDR3 comprises 13 residues. Looked up from germline, CDR1 is NNHDY and CDR2 is SYVADS. The CDR3 bases that were read are TGTGCCAGCAGGTGGACAGGGGACACAGAAGTCTTC. Its protein is CASRWTGDTEVF. The CDR3, in full, reads CASRWTGDTEVFF.

This clone was seen just once. Genes and germline are mouse. The read is 1 residue too short to cover the CDR3 end, so that end is filled in from the germline J gene. This chain uses TRBV26 with TRBJ1-1; D is unresolved. There are 14 residues in the CDR3. V lost 3 bases to trimming and J lost 1 base, with 9 bases between them. Germline V CDR1 and CDR2: KGHPV, FQNQEV (reference sequence). The covered CDR3 bases are TGTGCCAGCAGTCTATATTGGGGGAACACAGAAGTCTTC. Its protein product is CASSLYWGNTEVF. The entire CDR3 reads CASSLYWGNTEVFF.

A remark on this clone: Gene labels here are mouse ones. The CDR3 end falls 1 residue outside the read, so it is completed with the germline J gene. This chain connects TRBV13-3 to TRBJ2-5, with D perhaps being TRBD1 or TRBD2 (6 bases each). Germline V CDR1 and CDR2: NNHDY, SYVADS. The CDR3 is 15 residues long. The germline V and J ends were trimmed by 0 bases and 4 bases, with 12 bases remaining between them. Incomplete CDR3 DNA: TGTGCCAGCAGTGATGCGGGGGCGAGGGAAGACACCCAGTAC. Protein sequence: CASSDAGAREDTQY. The complete CDR3 protein is CASSDAGAREDTQYF. The full variable domain, completed using reference TRBV13-3 and TRBJ2-5, is EAAVTQSPRSKVAVTGGKVTLSCHQTNNHDYMYWYRQDTGHGLRLIHYSYVADSTEKGDIPDGYKASRPSQENFSLILELASLSQTAVYFCASSDAGAREDTQYFGPGTRLLVL.

In its sample, this clone was seen once. Gene names refer to mouse genes. Coverage ceases 1 residue before the CDR3 finishes, and the germline J gene fills in the end. The genes are TRBV20 and TRBJ2-2; D perhaps matches TRBD1 (6 bases). The CDR3 runs to 12 residues. Germline V CDR1 and CDR2: GFQATS, STVNSAI. V was pared by 5 bases and J by 3 bases, with 7 bases between. The CDR3 sequence is CGAPGDTGQLYF. The covered CDR3 bases are TGTGGTGCTCCAGGGGACACCGGGCAGCTCTAC.

Remarks on this clone: Gene names follow the mouse nomenclature. The CDR3 extends 1 residue past the end of the read, so its final part is completed from the germline J gene. The chain is built from TRBV13-1 and TRBJ1-1, with TRBD1 matching 9 bases. Germline V gene sequence: CDR1 NSHNY, CDR2 SYGAGN. V dropped 2 bases and J dropped 3; count of bases not matched to a gene: 5. This CDR3 has 15 amino acids. CDR3 DNA (partial): TGTGCCAGCAGTGACCCGGACAGGGGTGACACAGAAGTCTTC. It specifies CASSDPDRGDTEVF. In full, the CDR3 is CASSDPDRGDTEVFF.

Note on this clone: Any gene name here is a mouse gene name. The read finishes 1 residue shy of the CDR3 end, and the germline J gene is used to complete it. This chain links TRBV5 with TRBJ2-7, with D perhaps matching TRBD1 (6 bases). This CDR3 spans 15 amino acids. V was trimmed by 0 bases and J by 0 bases, leaving 9 bases between them. From germline, CDR1 is LGHNA and CDR2 YNLKQL (reference sequence). The covered CDR3 bases are TGTGCCAGCAGCCAAGAAGGACAGAGCTCCTATGAACAGTAC. It encodes CASSQEGQSSYEQY. The CDR3 in full is CASSQEGQSSYEQYF.

Turning to this clone: Gene names refer to mouse genes. CDR3 sequence reads: CGARVGGNYAEQFF. The part of the CDR3 DNA that was read is TGTGGTGCTAGGGTGGGGGGAAACTATGCTGAGCAGTTC. The chain joins TRBV20 to TRBJ2-1; TRBD2 agrees at 7 bases. The CDR3 end lies 1 residue beyond the end of the read and is filled in from the germline J gene. Germline assignment: CDR1 GFQATS and CDR2 STVNSAI. CDR3 length equals 14 residues. Germline trimming cut 1 base from V and 1 base from J; bases unmatched to any gene: 1.

About this clone itself: Gene names are mouse gene names. The read terminates 1 residue before the CDR3 end, so the remaining end is supplied by the germline J gene. V and J are TRBV3 and TRBJ1-1; D uncertain. V was pared by 1 base and J by 1 base, with 10 bases between. In germline, CDR1 is SNHLY, CDR2 FYNGKV (reference sequence). The CDR3 has 15 residues. CDR3 DNA (partial): TGTGCCAGCAGCTTAGAGGGAGGGCTAAACACAGAAGTCTTC. Amino acid sequence: CASSLEGGLNTEVF. The whole CDR3 protein reads CASSLEGGLNTEVFF.